The rows below give T cell receptor beta chains drawn from one sample of a study of CD8 T cells in ankylosing spondylitis. Via MiXCR, TCRdb re-called the 5' RACE reads, giving one row per CDR3 protein. The data show about 540,000 distinct CDR3 sequences, roughly 13% seen once. Sequenced material: blood, either unsorted or a sorted T cell fraction (not recorded which). The receptor set was obtained from a male donor with ankylosing spondylitis. The CDR3 runs from the conserved cysteine through the conserved F or W. The D gene is left open where the match is weak. The size field is filled for only some rows; it gives once, few, many or a size class.

V gene: TRBV5-1
clone size: many
J gene: TRBJ2-5
D gene: TRBD1
CDR3 protein: CASSRTGGQETQYF
CDR3 DNA: TGCGCCAGCAGCAGGACAGGGGGCCAAGAGACCCAGTACTTC

V gene: TRBV5-6
clone size: few
J gene: TRBJ2-7
D gene: TRBD1
CDR3 protein: CASSLSRDSEQYF
CDR3 DNA: TGTGCCAGCAGCCTAAGCCGGGACAGCGAGCAGTACTTC

V gene: TRBV6-2/TRBV6-3
clone size: -
J gene: TRBJ2-3
D gene: TRBD2
CDR3 protein: CASSSTGGRLTDTQYF
CDR3 DNA: TGTGCCAGCAGTTCCACTGGCGGGAGACTTACAGATACGCAGTATTTT

V gene: TRBV2
clone size: many
J gene: TRBJ2-1
D gene: TRBD1
CDR3 protein: CASKVDRANEQFF
CDR3 DNA: TGTGCCAGCAAGGTGGACAGGGCCAATGAGCAGTTCTTC

V gene: TRBV12-3/TRBV12-4
clone size: -
J gene: TRBJ2-7
D gene: -
CDR3 protein: CASAHGHSSYEQYF
CDR3 DNA: TGTGCCAGCGCTCACGGCCACAGCTCCTACGAGCAGTACTTC

V gene: TRBV7-9
clone size: -
J gene: TRBJ1-1
D gene: -
CDR3 protein: CASSPNLGDTEAFF
CDR3 DNA: TGTGCCAGCAGCCCGAATTTGGGGGACACTGAAGCTTTCTTT

V gene: TRBV20-1
clone size: few
J gene: TRBJ2-3
D gene: -
CDR3 protein: CSARDPSPSSSREGTDTQYF
CDR3 DNA: TGCAGTGCTAGAGACCCCTCCCCTTCTTCGTCGAGGGAGGGCACAGATACGCAGTATTTT

V gene: TRBV10-3
clone size: -
J gene: TRBJ2-3
D gene: -
CDR3 protein: CAISGYRAGTDTQYF
CDR3 DNA: TGTGCCATCAGTGGTTACAGGGCCGGCACAGATACGCAGTATTTT

V gene: TRBV20-1
clone size: few
J gene: TRBJ2-1
D gene: -
CDR3 protein: CSARDGGPRDDEQFF
CDR3 DNA: TGCAGTGCTAGAGATGGGGGACCCCGGGACGATGAGCAGTTCTTC

V gene: TRBV12-3/TRBV12-4
clone size: few
J gene: TRBJ1-6
D gene: TRBD1
CDR3 protein: CASRSRDRRNSPLHF
CDR3 DNA: TGTGCCAGCAGGAGCCGGGACAGGAGGAATTCACCCCTCCACTTT

V gene: TRBV20-1
clone size: few
J gene: TRBJ1-5
D gene: TRBD1
CDR3 protein: CSANGGGGKPQHF
CDR3 DNA: TGCAGTGCTAATGGAGGGGGCGGTAAGCCCCAGCATTTT

V gene: TRBV15
clone size: -
J gene: TRBJ2-3
D gene: -
CDR3 protein: CATSRAASRGEEATDTQYF
CDR3 DNA: TGTGCCACCAGCAGAGCCGCGTCTCGAGGGGAGGAGGCGACAGATACGCAGTATTTT

V gene: TRBV20-1
clone size: few
J gene: TRBJ1-2
D gene: TRBD1
CDR3 protein: CSASTGVGYGYTF
CDR3 DNA: TGCAGTGCTTCCACAGGGGTAGGCTATGGCTACACCTTC

V gene: TRBV3-1
clone size: many
J gene: TRBJ2-1
D gene: TRBD2
CDR3 protein: CASSRTGTSGKNEQFF
CDR3 DNA: TGTGCCAGCAGCCGAACCGGGACTAGCGGGAAGAATGAGCAGTTCTTC

V gene: TRBV12-3/TRBV12-4
clone size: few
J gene: TRBJ2-2
D gene: -
CDR3 protein: CASSAGYPGELFF
CDR3 DNA: TGTGCCAGCAGCGCCGGGTACCCCGGGGAGCTGTTTTTT

V gene: TRBV29-1
clone size: few
J gene: TRBJ2-1
D gene: -
CDR3 protein: CSAAQVRDYNEQFF
CDR3 DNA: TGCAGCGCCGCCCAGGTGCGGGACTACAATGAGCAGTTCTTC

V gene: TRBV12-3/TRBV12-4
clone size: many
J gene: TRBJ2-5
D gene: -
CDR3 protein: CASRGRLETQYF
CDR3 DNA: TGTGCCAGCAGGGGCCGACTTGAGACCCAGTACTTC

V gene: TRBV5-1
clone size: -
J gene: TRBJ2-3
D gene: -
CDR3 protein: CASSEIRQATDTQYF
CDR3 DNA: TGCGCCAGCAGCGAGATTCGGCAGGCAACAGATACGCAGTATTTT

V gene: TRBV3-1
clone size: -
J gene: TRBJ1-1
D gene: TRBD1
CDR3 protein: CASSERGRGTEAFF
CDR3 DNA: TGTGCCAGCAGCGAGAGGGGGCGCGGCACTGAAGCTTTCTTT

V gene: TRBV30
clone size: few
J gene: TRBJ1-2
D gene: -
CDR3 protein: CAWAPFLADLYGYTF
CDR3 DNA: TGTGCCTGGGCCCCCTTTCTGGCGGATCTCTATGGCTACACCTTC

V gene: TRBV10-3
clone size: many
J gene: TRBJ2-7
D gene: TRBD1
CDR3 protein: CAISESGTGSYEQYF
CDR3 DNA: TGTGCCATCAGTGAGTCGGGGACAGGATCCTACGAGCAGTACTTC

V gene: TRBV30
clone size: -
J gene: TRBJ2-1
D gene: -
CDR3 protein: CAWSLGKYINEQFF
CDR3 DNA: TGTGCCTGGAGCTTGGGGAAGTACATCAATGAGCAGTTCTTC

V gene: TRBV28
clone size: few
J gene: TRBJ2-7
D gene: -
CDR3 protein: CASRLLAQGEQYF
CDR3 DNA: TGTGCCAGCAGACTTCTCGCACAGGGTGAGCAGTACTTC

V gene: TRBV2
clone size: -
J gene: TRBJ1-2
D gene: -
CDR3 protein: CASSASGTGRYGYTF
CDR3 DNA: TGTGCCAGCAGTGCCTCAGGCACGGGGAGATATGGCTACACCTTC

V gene: TRBV10-3
clone size: few
J gene: TRBJ2-2
D gene: -
CDR3 protein: CAISELRDRNTGELFF
CDR3 DNA: TGTGCCATCAGTGAGTTGCGGGACAGGAACACCGGGGAGCTGTTTTTT

V gene: TRBV5-1
clone size: -
J gene: TRBJ2-3
D gene: -
CDR3 protein: CASSLWDLYSDTQYF
CDR3 DNA: TGCGCCAGCAGCTTGTGGGACTTGTATAGCGATACGCAGTATTTT

V gene: TRBV6-1
clone size: -
J gene: TRBJ1-2
D gene: TRBD1
CDR3 protein: CASSRPGQGAHGYTF
CDR3 DNA: TGTGCCAGCAGTCGACCGGGACAGGGGGCGCATGGCTACACCTTC

V gene: TRBV20-1
clone size: many
J gene: TRBJ2-7
D gene: -
CDR3 protein: CSARGVIGSPYEQYF
CDR3 DNA: TGCAGTGCTAGAGGCGTTATAGGCAGCCCTTACGAGCAGTACTTC

V gene: TRBV29-1
clone size: -
J gene: TRBJ2-5
D gene: -
CDR3 protein: CSVAGRLQETQYF
CDR3 DNA: TGCAGCGTTGCGGGACGGCTACAAGAGACCCAGTACTTC

V gene: TRBV10-3
clone size: many
J gene: TRBJ1-3
D gene: -
CDR3 protein: CAIALEANTIYF
CDR3 DNA: TGTGCCATCGCTTTAGAAGCGAACACCATATATTTT

V gene: TRBV20-1
clone size: many
J gene: TRBJ2-7
D gene: TRBD1
CDR3 protein: CSARDLGQGYEQYF
CDR3 DNA: TGCAGTGCTAGAGATTTGGGACAGGGCTACGAGCAGTACTTC

V gene: TRBV20-1
clone size: many
J gene: TRBJ1-1
D gene: -
CDR3 protein: CSADSGTEAFF
CDR3 DNA: TGCAGTGCCGATTCAGGGACTGAAGCTTTCTTT

V gene: TRBV7-9
clone size: few
J gene: TRBJ2-1
D gene: TRBD2
CDR3 protein: CASSSLSGTYNEQFF
CDR3 DNA: TGTGCCAGCAGCTCACTGAGCGGGACCTACAATGAGCAGTTCTTC

V gene: TRBV5-1
clone size: many
J gene: TRBJ2-1
D gene: -
CDR3 protein: CASSLGLEAGNEQFF
CDR3 DNA: TGCGCCAGCAGCTTGGGACTGGAAGCGGGCAATGAGCAGTTCTTC

V gene: TRBV2
clone size: few
J gene: TRBJ2-1
D gene: -
CDR3 protein: CASTREKGSNEQFF
CDR3 DNA: TGTGCCAGCACTAGGGAAAAAGGATCCAATGAGCAGTTCTTC

V gene: TRBV5-8
clone size: -
J gene: TRBJ2-7
D gene: -
CDR3 protein: CASSSQGRFYEQYF
CDR3 DNA: TGTGCCAGCAGCTCGCAGGGTAGGTTCTACGAGCAGTACTTC

V gene: TRBV10-3
clone size: few
J gene: TRBJ1-2
D gene: -
CDR3 protein: CAISESAPVSNYGYTF
CDR3 DNA: TGTGCCATCAGTGAGTCGGCACCGGTTTCTAACTATGGCTACACCTTC

V gene: TRBV12-3/TRBV12-4
clone size: -
J gene: TRBJ1-4
D gene: TRBD1
CDR3 protein: CASSVIQGANEKLFF
CDR3 DNA: TGTGCCAGCAGTGTAATACAGGGGGCTAATGAAAAACTGTTTTTT

V gene: TRBV27
clone size: -
J gene: TRBJ2-5
D gene: TRBD2
CDR3 protein: CASNPGGGVETQYF
CDR3 DNA: TGTGCCAGCAACCCGGGGGGAGGAGTAGAGACCCAGTACTTC

V gene: TRBV5-6
clone size: -
J gene: TRBJ1-1
D gene: TRBD1
CDR3 protein: CASRGAGTGSMNTEAFF
CDR3 DNA: TGTGCCAGCCGGGGGGCCGGGACAGGGAGCATGAACACTGAAGCTTTCTTT